The table lists the clone carrying this T cell receptor (beta chain) with a few counts. What it binds is unknown. This sample is drawn from a study of molecular identifiers for immune sequencing clone quantification. Overall study findings and caveats: Naive cells had under 1% of molecules in clones above 20 RNA copies, effectors over 99%.

Trimming at V came to 2 bases and at J to 5 bases, leaving 4 bases not matched to a gene. The CDR3 has 15 amino acids. Germline assignment: CDR1 SGHTA and CDR2 FQGTGA. TCRdb ran MiXCR on the PCR reads and lists one entry per CDR3 protein. The profile shows about 640,000 distinct CDR3 sequences, approximately 20% of them singletons. The sample comprised naive CD8+ T cells from blood, with Jurkat cell RNA spiked in. The subset: FACS-sorted CD8+CD4-CCR7+CD45RA+ naive T cells. The chain uses TRBV7-3 and TRBJ2-1; 9 nucleotides align to TRBD2. The receptor was derived from a human donor in good health. Some libraries in this study had Jurkat cell RNA spiked in. The CDR3 is CASSLVAGAHNEQFF. The CDR3 DNA reads TGTGCCAGCAGCTTAGTAGCGGGAGCCCACAATGAGCAGTTCTTC. Filled out from reference TRBV7-3 and TRBJ2-1, the complete variable domain reads GAGVSQTPSNKVTEKGKYVELRCDPISGHTALYWYRQSLGQGPEFLIYFQGTGAADDSGLPNDRFFAVRPEGSVSTLKIQRTERGDSAVYLCASSLVAGAHNEQFFGPGTRLTVL.